This is a list of T cell receptor beta chains from one sample in a study of blood T cells in healthy people across ages. TCRdb passed the 5' RACE reads through MiXCR, listing each CDR3 protein once. The table has 550,000 to 700,000 distinct CDR3 sequences, roughly a quarter seen once. The specimen was blood. These receptor sequences come from a woman in her seventies in good health. Both conserved end residues are part of each CDR3. The D gene is left open where the match is weak. The listing skips clone size in some rows; elsewhere it reads once, few, many or a size class.

CDR3aa,CDR3nt,d_gene,v_gene,abundance,j_gene,len
CASSYLDRETGYTF,TGTGCCAGCAGTTACTTGGACAGGGAGACTGGCTACACCTTC,TRBD1,TRBV6-5,-,TRBJ1-2,14
CASSVGRRYEQYF,TGTGCCAGCAGTGTGGGACGACGGTACGAGCAGTACTTC,-,TRBV2,-,TRBJ2-7,13
CASLDRARSSYNSPLHF,TGCGCCAGCTTGGACAGGGCCCGGAGCTCCTATAATTCACCCCTCCACTTT,TRBD1,TRBV10-2,-,TRBJ1-6,17
CASSENRGRLKADTQYF,TGTGCCAGCAGTGAAAACAGGGGGCGCCTTAAAGCAGATACGCAGTATTTT,TRBD1,TRBV6-1,few,TRBJ2-3,17
CASSLGFGDNEKLFF,TGCGCCAGCAGCCTCGGGTTCGGGGACAATGAAAAACTGTTTTTT,-,TRBV5-1,-,TRBJ1-4,15
CSASGGPGQIWTDTQYF,TGCAGTGCTAGCGGGGGGCCAGGCCAGATTTGGACAGATACGCAGTATTTT,-,TRBV20-1,-,TRBJ2-3,17
CASYLMGGPQETQYF,TGCGCCAGCTACCTCATGGGGGGCCCACAAGAGACCCAGTACTTC,-,TRBV5-1,many,TRBJ2-5,15
CSAPWAGRDEQFF,TGCAGTGCCCCCTGGGCGGGGAGGGATGAGCAGTTCTTC,TRBD2,TRBV20-1,-,TRBJ2-1,13
CASSPLAGSLETQYF,TGCGCCAGCAGCCCTTTGGCAGGGTCGTTGGAGACCCAGTACTTC,-,TRBV5-1,few,TRBJ2-5,15
CASSQEMTRQGRMFF,TGCGCCAGCAGCCAAGAAATGACGCGGCAGGGGAGGATGTTCTTC,-,TRBV4-1,-,TRBJ2-5,15